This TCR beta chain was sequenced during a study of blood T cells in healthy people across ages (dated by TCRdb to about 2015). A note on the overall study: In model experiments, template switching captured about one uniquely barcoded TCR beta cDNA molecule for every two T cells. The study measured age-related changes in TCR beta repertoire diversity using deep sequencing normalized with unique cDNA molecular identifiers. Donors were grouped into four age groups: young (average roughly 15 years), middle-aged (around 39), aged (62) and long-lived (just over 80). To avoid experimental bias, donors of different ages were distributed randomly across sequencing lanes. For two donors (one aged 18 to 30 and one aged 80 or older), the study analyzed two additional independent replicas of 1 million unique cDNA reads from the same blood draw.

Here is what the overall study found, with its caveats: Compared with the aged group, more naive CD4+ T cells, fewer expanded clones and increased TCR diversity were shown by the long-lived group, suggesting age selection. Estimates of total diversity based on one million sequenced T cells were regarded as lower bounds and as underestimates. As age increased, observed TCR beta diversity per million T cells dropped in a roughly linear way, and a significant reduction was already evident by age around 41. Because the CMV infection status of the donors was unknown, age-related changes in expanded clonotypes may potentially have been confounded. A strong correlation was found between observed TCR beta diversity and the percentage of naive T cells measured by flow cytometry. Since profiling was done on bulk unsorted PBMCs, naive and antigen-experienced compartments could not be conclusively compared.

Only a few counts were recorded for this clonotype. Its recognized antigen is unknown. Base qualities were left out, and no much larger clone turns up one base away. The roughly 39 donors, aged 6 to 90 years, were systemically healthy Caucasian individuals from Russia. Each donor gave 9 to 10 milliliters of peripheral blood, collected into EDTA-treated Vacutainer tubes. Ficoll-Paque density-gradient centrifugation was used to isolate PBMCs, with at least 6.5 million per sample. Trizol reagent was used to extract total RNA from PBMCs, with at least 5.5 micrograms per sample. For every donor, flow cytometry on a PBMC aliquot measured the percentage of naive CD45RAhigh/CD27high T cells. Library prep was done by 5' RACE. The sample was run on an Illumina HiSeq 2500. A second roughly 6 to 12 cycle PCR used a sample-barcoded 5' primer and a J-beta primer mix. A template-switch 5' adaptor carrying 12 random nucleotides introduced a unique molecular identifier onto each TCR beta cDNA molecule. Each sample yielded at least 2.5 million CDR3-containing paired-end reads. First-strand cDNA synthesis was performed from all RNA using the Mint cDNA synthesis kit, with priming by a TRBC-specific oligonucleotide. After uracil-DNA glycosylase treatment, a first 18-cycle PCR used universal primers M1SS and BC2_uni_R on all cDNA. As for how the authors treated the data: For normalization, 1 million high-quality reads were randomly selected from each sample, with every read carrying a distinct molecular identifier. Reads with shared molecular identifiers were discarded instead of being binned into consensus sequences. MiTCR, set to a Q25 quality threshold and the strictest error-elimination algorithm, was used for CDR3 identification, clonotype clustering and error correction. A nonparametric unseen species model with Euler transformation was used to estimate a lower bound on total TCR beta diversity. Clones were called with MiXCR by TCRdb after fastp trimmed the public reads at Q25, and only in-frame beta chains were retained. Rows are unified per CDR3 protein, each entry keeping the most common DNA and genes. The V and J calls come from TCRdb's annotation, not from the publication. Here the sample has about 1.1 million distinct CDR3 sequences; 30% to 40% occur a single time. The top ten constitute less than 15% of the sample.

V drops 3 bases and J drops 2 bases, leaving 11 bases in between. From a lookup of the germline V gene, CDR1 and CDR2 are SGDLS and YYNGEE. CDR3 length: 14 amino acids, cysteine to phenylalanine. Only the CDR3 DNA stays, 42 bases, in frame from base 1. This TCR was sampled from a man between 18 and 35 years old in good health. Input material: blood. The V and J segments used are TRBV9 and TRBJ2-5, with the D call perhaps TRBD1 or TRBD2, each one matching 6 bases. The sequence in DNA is TGTGCCAGCAGCGCCGCGGGGACACAAGAGACCCAGTACTTC. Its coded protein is CASSAAGTQETQYF.